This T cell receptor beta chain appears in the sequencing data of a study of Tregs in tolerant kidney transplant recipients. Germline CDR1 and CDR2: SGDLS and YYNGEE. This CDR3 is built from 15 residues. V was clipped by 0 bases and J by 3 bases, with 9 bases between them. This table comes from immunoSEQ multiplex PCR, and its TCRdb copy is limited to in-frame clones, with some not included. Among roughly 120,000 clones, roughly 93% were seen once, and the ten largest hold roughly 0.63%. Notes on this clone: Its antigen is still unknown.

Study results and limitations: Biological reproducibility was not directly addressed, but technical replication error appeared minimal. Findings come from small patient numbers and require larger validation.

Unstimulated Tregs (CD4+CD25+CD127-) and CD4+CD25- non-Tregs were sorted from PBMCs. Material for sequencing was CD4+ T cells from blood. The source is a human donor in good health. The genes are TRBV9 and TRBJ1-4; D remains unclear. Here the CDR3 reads CASSVGTVSNEKLFF. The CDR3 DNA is TGTGCCAGCAGCGTAGGTACAGTTTCTAATGAAAAACTGTTTTTT.